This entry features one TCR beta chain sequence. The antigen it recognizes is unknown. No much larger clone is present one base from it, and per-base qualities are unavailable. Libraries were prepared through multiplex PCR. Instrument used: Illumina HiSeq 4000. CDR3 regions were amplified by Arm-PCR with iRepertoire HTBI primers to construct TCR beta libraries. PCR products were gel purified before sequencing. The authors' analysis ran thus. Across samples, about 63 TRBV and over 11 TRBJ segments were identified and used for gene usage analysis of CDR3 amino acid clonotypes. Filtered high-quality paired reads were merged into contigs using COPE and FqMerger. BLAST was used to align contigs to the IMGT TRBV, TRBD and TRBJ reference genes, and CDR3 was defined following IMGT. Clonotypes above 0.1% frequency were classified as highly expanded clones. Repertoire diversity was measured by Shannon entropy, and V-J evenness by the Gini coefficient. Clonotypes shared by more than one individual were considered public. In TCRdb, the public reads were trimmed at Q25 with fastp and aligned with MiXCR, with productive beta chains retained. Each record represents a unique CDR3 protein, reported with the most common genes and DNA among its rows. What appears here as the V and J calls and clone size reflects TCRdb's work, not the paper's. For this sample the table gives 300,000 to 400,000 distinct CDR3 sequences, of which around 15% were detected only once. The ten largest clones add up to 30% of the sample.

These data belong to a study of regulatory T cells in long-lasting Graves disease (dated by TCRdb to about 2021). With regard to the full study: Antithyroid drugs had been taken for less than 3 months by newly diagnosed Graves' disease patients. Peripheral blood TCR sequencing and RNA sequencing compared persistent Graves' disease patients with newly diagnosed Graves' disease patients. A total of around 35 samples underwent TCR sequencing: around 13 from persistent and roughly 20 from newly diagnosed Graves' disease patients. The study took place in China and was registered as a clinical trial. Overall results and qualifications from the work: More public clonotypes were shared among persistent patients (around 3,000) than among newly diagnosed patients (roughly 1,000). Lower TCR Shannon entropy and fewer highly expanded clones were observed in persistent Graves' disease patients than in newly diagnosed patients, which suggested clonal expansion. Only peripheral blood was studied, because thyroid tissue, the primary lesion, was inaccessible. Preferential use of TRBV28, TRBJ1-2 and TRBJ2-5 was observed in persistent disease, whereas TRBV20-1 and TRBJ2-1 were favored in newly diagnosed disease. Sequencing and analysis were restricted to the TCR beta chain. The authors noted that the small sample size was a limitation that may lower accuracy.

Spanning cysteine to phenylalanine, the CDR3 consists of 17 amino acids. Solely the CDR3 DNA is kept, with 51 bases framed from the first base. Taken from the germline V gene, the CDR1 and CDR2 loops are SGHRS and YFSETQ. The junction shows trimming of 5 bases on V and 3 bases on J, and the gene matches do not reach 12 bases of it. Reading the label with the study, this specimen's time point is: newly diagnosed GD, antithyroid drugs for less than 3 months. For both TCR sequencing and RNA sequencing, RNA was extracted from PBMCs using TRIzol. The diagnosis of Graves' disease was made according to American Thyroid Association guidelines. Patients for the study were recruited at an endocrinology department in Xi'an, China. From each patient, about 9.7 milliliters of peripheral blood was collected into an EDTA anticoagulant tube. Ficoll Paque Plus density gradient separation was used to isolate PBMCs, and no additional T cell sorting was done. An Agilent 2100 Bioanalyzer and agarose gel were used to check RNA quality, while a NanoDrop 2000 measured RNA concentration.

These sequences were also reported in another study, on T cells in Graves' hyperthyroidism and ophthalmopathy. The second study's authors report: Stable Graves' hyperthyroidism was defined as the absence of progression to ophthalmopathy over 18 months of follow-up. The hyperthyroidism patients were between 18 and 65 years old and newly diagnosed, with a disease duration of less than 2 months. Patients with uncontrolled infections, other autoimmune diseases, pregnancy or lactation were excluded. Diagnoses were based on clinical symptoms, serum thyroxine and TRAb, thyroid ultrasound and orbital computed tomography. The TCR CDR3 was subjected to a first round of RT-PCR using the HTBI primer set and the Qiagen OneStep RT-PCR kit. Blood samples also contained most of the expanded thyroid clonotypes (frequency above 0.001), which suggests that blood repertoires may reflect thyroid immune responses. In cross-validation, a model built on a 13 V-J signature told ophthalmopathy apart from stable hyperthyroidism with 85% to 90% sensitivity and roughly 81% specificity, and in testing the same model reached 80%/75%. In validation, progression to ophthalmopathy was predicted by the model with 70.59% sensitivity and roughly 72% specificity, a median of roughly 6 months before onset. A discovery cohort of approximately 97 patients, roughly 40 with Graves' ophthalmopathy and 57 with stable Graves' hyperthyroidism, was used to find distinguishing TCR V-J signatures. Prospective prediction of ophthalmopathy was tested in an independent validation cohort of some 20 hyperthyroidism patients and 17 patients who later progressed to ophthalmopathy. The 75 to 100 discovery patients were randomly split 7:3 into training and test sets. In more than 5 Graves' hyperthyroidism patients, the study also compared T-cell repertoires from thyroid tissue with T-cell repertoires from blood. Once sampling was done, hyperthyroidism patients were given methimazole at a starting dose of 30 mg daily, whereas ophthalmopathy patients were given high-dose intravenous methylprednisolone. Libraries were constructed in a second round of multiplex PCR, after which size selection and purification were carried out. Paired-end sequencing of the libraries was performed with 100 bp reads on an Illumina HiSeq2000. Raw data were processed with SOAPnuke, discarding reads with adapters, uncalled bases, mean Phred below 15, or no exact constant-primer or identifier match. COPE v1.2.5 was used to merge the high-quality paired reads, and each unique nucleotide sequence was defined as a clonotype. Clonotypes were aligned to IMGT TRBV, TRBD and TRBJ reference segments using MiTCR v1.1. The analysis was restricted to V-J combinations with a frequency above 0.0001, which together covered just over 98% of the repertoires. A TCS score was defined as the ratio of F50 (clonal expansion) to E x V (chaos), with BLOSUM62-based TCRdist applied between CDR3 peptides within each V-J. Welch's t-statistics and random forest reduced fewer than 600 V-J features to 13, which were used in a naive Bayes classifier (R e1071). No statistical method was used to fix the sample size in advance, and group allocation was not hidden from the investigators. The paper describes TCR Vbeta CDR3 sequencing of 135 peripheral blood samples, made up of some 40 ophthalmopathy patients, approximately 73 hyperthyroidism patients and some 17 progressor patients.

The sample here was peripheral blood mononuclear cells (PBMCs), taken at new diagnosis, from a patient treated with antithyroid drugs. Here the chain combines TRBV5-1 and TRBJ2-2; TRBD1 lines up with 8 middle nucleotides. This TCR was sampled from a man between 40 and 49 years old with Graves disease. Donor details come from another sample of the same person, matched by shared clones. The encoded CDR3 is CASRPGGALLDTGELFF. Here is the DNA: TGCGCCAGCAGACCAGGGGGCGCGTTATTAGACACCGGGGAGCTGTTTTTT. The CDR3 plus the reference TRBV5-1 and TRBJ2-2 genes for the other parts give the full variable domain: KAGVTQTPRYLIKTRGQQVTLSCSPISGHRSVSWYQQTPGQGLQFLFEYFSETQRNKGNFPGRFSGRQFSNSRSEMNVSTLELGDSALYLCASRPGGALLDTGELFFGEGSRLTVL.